This T cell receptor (beta chain) emerged from a study of blood T cell repertoires in COVID-19. Whole-study context: Specimens from acute and convalescent COVID-19 originated in the United States, Italy and Spain. PBMCs, B-cell-depleted T cells, or T cells were the source of the cDNA or gDNA that made up the material.

Germline values: CDR1 LNHDA, CDR2 SQIVND (reference sequence). The CDR3 extends over 16 amino acids. Losses at the gene ends were 9 bases for V and 3 bases for J; bases not matched to a gene: 14. Under the authors' procedure: Using reference gene primer amplification, nucleated cell counts were estimated. This table comes from immunoSEQ multiplex PCR, and its TCRdb copy is limited to in-frame clones, with some not included. V and J calls and clone size follow that table, whereas D and trimming were derived from the DNA. Counted here are roughly 180,000 clones, more than 80% occurring once; the ten biggest clones make up 6.5% to 10%.

Source material: peripheral blood. The TCR comes from a woman aged 55-70 years with acute or convalescent COVID-19. V and J are TRBV19 and TRBJ1-5, with 7 nucleotides matching TRBD1. The CDR3: CASAQTGRRNNQPQHF. The CDR3 DNA reads as TGTGCCAGCGCCCAGACAGGGCGGAGGAACAATCAGCCCCAGCATTTT.